The 18 T cell receptor beta chains in this list originate from one sample, sequenced in a study of blood T cell repertoires in COVID-19. The data were produced by immunoSEQ multiplex PCR, yet TCRdb's version contains in-frame clones alone and is incomplete. The data show around 250,000 clones, with roughly 80% seen just once and less than 6% held by the top ten. The sample consisted of peripheral blood. These receptors were collected from a man aged 55-75 years who had recovered from COVID-19.

The chain links TRBV5-1 to TRBJ2-7, with 9 positions matching TRBD1. There are 15 residues in the CDR3. The germline CDR1 and CDR2 sequences are SGHRS and YFSETQ. V lost 0 bases and J lost 2; bases outside the gene matches: 3. The CDR3 DNA is TGCGCCAGCAGCTTGGGGGACAGGGTCGCCTACGAGCAGTACTTC. Translating gives CASSLGDRVAYEQYF.

The chain has TRBV28 and TRBJ1-5; 8 nucleotides align to TRBD1. The germline CDR1 and CDR2 sequences are MDHEN and SYDVKM. The CDR3 is 15 residues long. The junction had 5 bases not matched to a gene; V was cut back by 5 bases and J by 2 bases. CDR3 in DNA: TGTGCCAGCAGTCTGACAGGGGTGGGCAATCAGCCCCAGCATTTT. Its translation is CASSLTGVGNQPQHF.

The V gene is TRBV28, the J gene TRBJ2-6, with D unclear. This CDR3 has 16 residues. Germline-derived CDR1 and CDR2 are MDHEN and SYDVKM. The germline V and J ends were trimmed by 6 bases and 4 bases, with 16 bases remaining between them. The CDR3 DNA is TGTGCCAGCAGGACGACATCCTTGTGGGGGGCCAACGTCCTGACTTTC. Its protein product is CASRTTSLWGANVLTF.

The chain has TRBV5-1 and TRBJ2-1; the D is unclear. Trimming cost V 3 bases and J 3 bases, with 4 bases left between them. The germline CDR1 and CDR2 sequences are SGHRS and YFSETQ. This CDR3 has 12 residues. The CDR3 DNA sequence: TGCGCCAGCAGCTCTTACTACAATGAGCAGTTCTTC. It translates to CASSSYYNEQFF. Together with reference TRBV5-1 and TRBJ2-1, the CDR3 gives the full variable domain: KAGVTQTPRYLIKTRGQQVTLSCSPISGHRSVSWYQQTPGQGLQFLFEYFSETQRNKGNFPGRFSGRQFSNSRSEMNVSTLELGDSALYLCASSSYYNEQFFGPGTRLTVL.

The chain recombines TRBV7-9 with TRBJ1-6; the match to TRBD1 covers 8 bases. Germline V gene sequence: CDR1 SEHNR, CDR2 FQNEAQ (reference sequence). Trimming took 5 bases from V and 7 from J; bases not matched to a gene: 7. The CDR3 is 15 amino acids. In DNA form, the CDR3 reads TGTGCCAGCAGCCCCATACAGGGGGGGAATTCACCCCTCCACTTT. The encoded protein is CASSPIQGGNSPLHF.

As for this clone: An end of the junction does not agree with germline; a read error may underlie this. The V and J genes are TRBV6-5 and TRBJ1-2; 8 nucleotides align to TRBD1. The germline V gene encodes CDR1 MNHEY and CDR2 SVGAGI. The CDR3 runs to 12 residues. The DNA of the CDR3 is TGTGCCAGCAGGGCCCCGGGACAGGTTTACGGGTTC. Translation gives CASRAPGQVYGF.

Here the CDR3 reads CASRTGLNEQYF. CDR3 nucleotide sequence: TGTGCCAGTCGGACAGGGTTGAACGAGCAGTACTTC. The chain joins TRBV27 to TRBJ2-7, with 8 nucleotides matching TRBD1. Germline-derived CDR1 and CDR2 are MNHEY and SMNVEV (reference sequence). The junction had 6 bases not matched to a gene; V was cut back by 9 bases and J by 5 bases. The CDR3 runs 12 residues.

The V and J genes are TRBV20-1 and TRBJ2-5; 9 nucleotides agree with TRBD1. The CDR3 consists of 14 residues. The V and J ends lost 3 bases and 1 base, in that order; junction bases with no gene match: 3. The germline CDR1 and CDR2 sequences are DFQATT and SNEGSKA (reference sequence). CDR3 amino acids: CSASGGQGQETQYF. In DNA, the CDR3 is TGCAGTGCTAGTGGGGGACAGGGCCAAGAGACCCAGTACTTC.

The chain joins TRBV3-1 (or the pseudogene TRBV3-2) to TRBJ1-5, with 11 positions matching TRBD1. Trimming removed 3 bases from V and 7 bases from J; junction bases left unmatched: 2. Germline lookup yields CDR1 LGHDT and CDR2 YNNKEL (reference sequence). The CDR3 extends over 14 amino acids. The CDR3 sequence is CASSHGTGGQPQHF. CDR3 DNA: TGTGCCAGCAGCCATGGGACAGGGGGACAGCCCCAGCATTTT.

The rearrangement uses TRBV27 and TRBJ2-7, with D possibly TRBD1 on 7 matching bases. The CDR3 spans 18 residues. Trimming cost V 8 bases and J 1 base, with 27 bases left between them. Germline values: CDR1 MNHEY, CDR2 SMNVEV (reference sequence). This chain's CDR3 is CASGGRNRGLASSYEQYF. CDR3 nucleotide sequence: TGTGCCAGCGGGGGGAGGAACAGGGGCTTGGCCTCGTCCTACGAGCAGTACTTC.

V gene TRBV20-1 combines with J gene TRBJ1-5; 8 nucleotides line up with TRBD1. The CDR3 totals 15 residues. Trimming removed 3 bases from V and 6 bases from J; junction bases left unmatched: 10. Germline V CDR1 and CDR2: DFQATT, SNEGSKA (reference sequence). The CDR3 loop reads CSASWGQGAGQPQHF. The CDR3, as DNA: TGCAGTGCTAGTTGGGGCCAGGGGGCGGGTCAGCCCCAGCATTTT.

There are many counts of this clone. The V and J genes are TRBV7-9 and TRBJ2-4, with 8 bases matching TRBD1. V dropped 5 bases and J dropped 0; count of bases not matched to a gene: 9. The germline V gene encodes CDR1 SEHNR and CDR2 FQNEAQ (reference sequence). This CDR3 is built from 17 residues. In DNA form, the CDR3 reads TGTGCCAGCAGCCCCGAGTCAGGGGGCCTAGCCAAAAACATTCAGTACTTC. It translates to CASSPESGGLAKNIQYF. Together with reference TRBV7-9 and TRBJ2-4, the CDR3 gives the full variable domain: DTGVSQNPRHKITKRGQNVTFRCDPISEHNRLYWYRQTLGQGPEFLTYFQNEAQLEKSRLLSDRFSAERPKGSFSTLEIQRTEQGDSAMYLCASSPESGGLAKNIQYFGAGTRLSVL.

This clone was seen more than once but under ten times. The rearrangement uses TRBV5-4 and TRBJ2-7; the D is unclear. Trimming stripped 1 base from V and 6 bases from J, with 8 bases between. This CDR3 spans 12 amino acids. Germline CDR1 is SGHNT and CDR2 is YYREEE (reference sequence). CDR3 nucleotides: TGTGCCAGCAGCTTGTCAAGTAGCGAGCAGTACTTC. Amino acids: CASSLSSSEQYF.

The V call is TRBV29-1, the J call TRBJ1-1; the D gene is possibly TRBD1 (5 bases). The germline gives CDR1 SQVTM, CDR2 ANQGSEA. This CDR3 is 12 amino acids long. Trimming took 8 bases from V and 8 from J, leaving 18 bases between them. CDR3 in DNA: TGCAGCTCCGTACTGCTGACAGACGAAGCTTTCTTT. Its protein product is CSSVLLTDEAFF.

A few counts support this clone. The chain has TRBV21-1 and TRBJ2-7; the listed D gene, TRBD1, was not tested against the DNA. TRBV21-1 is a listed pseudogene. This CDR3 contains 14 residues. The CDR3 sequence is CASITGEDVTEQYF. The CDR3 nucleotides are TGTGCCAGCATTACAGGGGAAGATGTTACCGAGCAGTACTTC.

The sample holds a few counts of this clone. Distinct nucleotide sequences in the sample also encode this CDR3. This chain links TRBV6-6 with TRBJ1-1, with D perhaps matching TRBD1 (5 bases). From germline, CDR1 is MNHNY and CDR2 SVGAGI (reference sequence). With 2 bases removed from V and 5 bases from J, the gap between germline ends came to 12 bases. This CDR3 has 14 residues. The CDR3 DNA sequence: TGTGCCAGCAGTTACAGGCAGGGAGGAACTGAAGCTTTCTTT. Amino acid sequence: CASSYRQGGTEAFF.

Here the CDR3 reads CSTRGYGYTF. The CDR3, as DNA: TGCAGTACCAGGGGCTATGGCTACACCTTC. This chain joins TRBV20-1 and TRBJ1-2; maybe TRBD1 (6 bases). V gave up 8 bases and J gave up 4 bases, with 8 bases separating them. Per germline, CDR1 DFQATT and CDR2 SNEGSKA (reference sequence). The CDR3 totals 10 residues.

The rearrangement uses TRBV7-8 and TRBJ1-1, with D possibly being TRBD1 (6 bases). This CDR3 has 15 residues. Trimming left V 5 bases short and J 4 bases short, with 17 bases between. The germline V gene encodes CDR1 SGHVS and CDR2 FQNEAQ. Written as DNA, the CDR3 is TGTGCCAGCAGCCGAGGCTGGGTGGGGGCCACTGAAGCTTTCTTT. Its translation: CASSRGWVGATEAFF.